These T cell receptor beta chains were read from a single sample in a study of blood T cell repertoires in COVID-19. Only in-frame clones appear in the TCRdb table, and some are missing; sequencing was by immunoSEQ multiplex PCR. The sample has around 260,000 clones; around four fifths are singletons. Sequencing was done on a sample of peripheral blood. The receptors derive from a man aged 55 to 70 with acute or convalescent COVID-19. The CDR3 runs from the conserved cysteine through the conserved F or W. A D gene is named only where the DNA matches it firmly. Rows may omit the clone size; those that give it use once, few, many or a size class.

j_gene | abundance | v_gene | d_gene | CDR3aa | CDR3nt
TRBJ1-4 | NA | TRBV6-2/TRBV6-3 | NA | CASSSIRGADEKLFF | TGTGCCAGCAGCTCAATCCGCGGGGCCGATGAAAAACTGTTTTTT
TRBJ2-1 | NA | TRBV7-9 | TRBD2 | CASSLGGLAGGSSYNEQFF | TGTGCCAGCAGCTTAGGGGGACTAGCGGGAGGGAGCTCCTACAATGAGCAGTTCTTC
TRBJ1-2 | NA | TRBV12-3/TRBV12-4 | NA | CASRVGTDYGYTF | TGTGCCAGCAGAGTCGGGACTGACTATGGCTACACCTTC
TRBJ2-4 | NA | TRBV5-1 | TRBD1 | CASSFEAGGPAKNIQYF | TGCGCCAGCAGCTTCGAAGCAGGGGGACCGGCCAAAAACATTCAGTACTTC
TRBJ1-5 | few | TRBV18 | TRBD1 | CASSPSRDRSQPQHF | TGTGCCAGCTCACCAAGCAGGGACAGGAGTCAGCCCCAGCATTTT
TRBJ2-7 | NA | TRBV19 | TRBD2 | CASSTYSGGSYEQYF | TGTGCCAGTAGTACCTATAGCGGGGGCTCCTACGAGCAGTACTTC
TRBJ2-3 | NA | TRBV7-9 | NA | CASSLVASTDTQYF | TGTGCCAGCAGCTTAGTAGCATCCACAGATACGCAGTATTTT
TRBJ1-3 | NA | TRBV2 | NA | CASSEGTAGNTIYF | TGTGCCAGCAGTGAAGGGACAGCAGGAAACACCATATATTTT
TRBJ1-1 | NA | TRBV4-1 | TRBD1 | CASSHAGTGDTEAFF | TGCGCCAGCAGCCATGCCGGGACAGGGGACACTGAAGCTTTCTTT
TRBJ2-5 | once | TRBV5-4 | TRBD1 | CASSLGQGVETQYF | TGTGCCAGCAGCTTGGGGCAGGGGGTAGAGACCCAGTACTTC
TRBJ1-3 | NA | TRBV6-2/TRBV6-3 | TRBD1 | CASSPGGSGNTIYF | TGTGCCAGCAGTCCAGGGGGCTCTGGAAACACCATATATTTT
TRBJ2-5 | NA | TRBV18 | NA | CASSPLRETQYF | TGTGCCAGCTCACCCCTCAGGGAGACCCAGTACTTC
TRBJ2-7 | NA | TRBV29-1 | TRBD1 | CSASGTGSFEQYF | TGCAGCGCATCCGGGACAGGGTCTTTCGAGCAGTACTTC
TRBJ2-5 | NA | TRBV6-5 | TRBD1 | CASRPSGGQETQYF | TGTGCCAGCAGGCCCTCAGGGGGCCAAGAGACCCAGTACTTC
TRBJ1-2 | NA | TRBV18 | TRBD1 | CASILGTGEFYGYTF | TGTGCCAGTATTCTAGGGACAGGAGAATTCTATGGCTACACCTTC
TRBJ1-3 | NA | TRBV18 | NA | CASSPSWQGSSGNTIYF | TGTGCCAGCTCACCATCGTGGCAGGGCTCCTCTGGAAACACCATATATTTT
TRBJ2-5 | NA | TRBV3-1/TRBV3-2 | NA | CASSQDRVRETQYF | TGTGCCAGCAGCCAAGACAGGGTTAGAGAGACCCAGTACTTC
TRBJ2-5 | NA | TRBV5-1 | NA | CASSLAGDNPLYQETQYF | TGCGCCAGCAGCTTGGCAGGGGACAACCCCTTGTACCAAGAGACCCAGTACTTC
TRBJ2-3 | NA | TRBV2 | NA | CASRKGQLPDTQYF | TGTGCCAGCAGGAAAGGACAGCTCCCAGATACGCAGTATTTT
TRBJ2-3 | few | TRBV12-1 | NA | CASRPGTRGDTQYF | TGTGCCAGCAGGCCCGGGACTAGGGGAGATACGCAGTATTTT
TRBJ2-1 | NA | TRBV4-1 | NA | CASSQDREQFF | TGCGCCAGCAGCCAAGACAGGGAGCAGTTCTTC
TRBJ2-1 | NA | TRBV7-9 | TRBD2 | CASSSFLWGREGNEQFF | TGTGCCAGCAGCTCATTTTTGTGGGGGAGGGAGGGTAATGAGCAGTTCTTC
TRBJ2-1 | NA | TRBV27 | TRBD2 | CASSRIGTSGFNEQFF | TGTGCCAGCAGTCGAATCGGGACTAGCGGTTTCAATGAGCAGTTCTTC
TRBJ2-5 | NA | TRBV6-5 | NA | CASSYDRQNRETQYF | TGTGCCAGCAGTTACGACAGACAAAATAGGGAGACCCAGTACTTC
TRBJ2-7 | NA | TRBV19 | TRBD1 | CASSMRDRGSYEQYF | TGTGCCAGTAGTATGAGGGACAGGGGAAGCTACGAGCAGTACTTC
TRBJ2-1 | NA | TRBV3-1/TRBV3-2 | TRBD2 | CASSPAGTSGRGEQFF | TGTGCCAGCAGCCCGGCCGGGACTAGCGGGAGAGGGGAGCAGTTCTTC
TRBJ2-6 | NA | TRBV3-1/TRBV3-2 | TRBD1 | CASSHYGTGGGSGANVLTF | TGTGCCAGCAGTCATTACGGGACAGGGGGCGGCTCTGGGGCCAACGTCCTGACTTTC
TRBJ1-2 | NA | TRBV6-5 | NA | CATRALDSTYGYTF | TGTGCCACCCGGGCCTTAGACAGTACCTATGGCTACACCTTC
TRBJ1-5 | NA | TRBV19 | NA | CASTPTAYSNQPQHF | TGTGCCAGTACCCCGACAGCGTATAGCAATCAGCCCCAGCATTTT
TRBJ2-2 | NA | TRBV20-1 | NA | CSASPRNTGELFF | TGCAGTGCTAGTCCGAGGAACACCGGGGAGCTGTTTTTT
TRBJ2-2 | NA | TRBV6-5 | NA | CASSTNTGELFF | TGTGCCAGCTCCACGAACACCGGGGAGCTGTTTTTT
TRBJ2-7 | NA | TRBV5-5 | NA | CASSLDRVYEQYF | TGTGCCAGCAGCTTGGACAGGGTCTACGAGCAGTACTTC
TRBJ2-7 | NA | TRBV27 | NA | CASSRQGSGNEQYF | TGTGCCAGCAGTCGTCAGGGTTCTGGGAACGAGCAGTACTTC
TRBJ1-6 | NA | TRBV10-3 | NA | CAISELGGNSPLHF | TGTGCCATCAGTGAGCTGGGGGGGAATTCACCCCTCCACTTT
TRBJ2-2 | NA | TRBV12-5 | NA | CASGRDPGAGELFF | TGTGCTAGTGGTCGGGACCCGGGGGCCGGGGAGCTGTTTTTT
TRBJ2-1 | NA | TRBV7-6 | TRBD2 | CASSTPLTGTTYNEQFF | TGTGCCAGCAGCACGCCCCTTACGGGGACTACCTACAATGAGCAGTTCTTC
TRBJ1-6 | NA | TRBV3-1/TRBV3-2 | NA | CASSHAKNSPLHF | TGTGCCAGCAGCCACGCTAAAAATTCACCCCTCCACTTT
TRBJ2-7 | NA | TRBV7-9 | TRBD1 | CASSSGQGVSYEQYF | TGTGCCAGCAGCTCCGGACAGGGGGTCTCCTACGAGCAGTACTTC
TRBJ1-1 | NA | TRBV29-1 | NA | CSVTTGTRVNTEAFF | TGCAGCGTGACCACAGGGACAAGGGTGAACACTGAAGCTTTCTTT
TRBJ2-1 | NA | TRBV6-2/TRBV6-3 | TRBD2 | CASSYDRGSYELNEQFF | TGTGCCAGCAGTTACGACCGCGGGAGCTACGAGTTGAATGAGCAGTTCTTC
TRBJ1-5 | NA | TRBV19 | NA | CASSIRSLYQPQHF | TGTGCCAGTAGTATTCGGTCGCTTTATCAGCCCCAGCATTTT